The following is a T cell receptor beta chain sequence with its context. Trimming removed 0 bases from V and 3 bases from J, with 7 bases in between. CDR1 is DFQATT, CDR2 SNEGSKA, per germline (reference sequence). This CDR3 has 13 amino acids. The sample originates from a study of CD8+CD57+ T cells in acquired aplastic anemia. Individuals selected for sequencing had exhibited CD8+CD57+ cell expansion on flow cytometry. When blood sampling took place, the patients had received no therapy. It was genomic DNA that served as the template for profiling TCR beta VDJ and CDR3. TCRdb re-called the reads with MiXCR, one entry per CDR3 protein. In the table there are roughly 500,000 distinct CDR3 sequences, less than 35% of which are singletons.

Source material: sorted CD4+, CD8+, or CD8+CD57+ T cells (not recorded which) from PBMCs. The TCR originated in a human donor with aplastic anemia. The V call is TRBV20-1, the J call TRBJ2-3; D unresolved. CDR3: CSARDPITDTQYF. DNA for the CDR3: TGCAGTGCTAGAGATCCGATTACAGATACGCAGTATTTT.